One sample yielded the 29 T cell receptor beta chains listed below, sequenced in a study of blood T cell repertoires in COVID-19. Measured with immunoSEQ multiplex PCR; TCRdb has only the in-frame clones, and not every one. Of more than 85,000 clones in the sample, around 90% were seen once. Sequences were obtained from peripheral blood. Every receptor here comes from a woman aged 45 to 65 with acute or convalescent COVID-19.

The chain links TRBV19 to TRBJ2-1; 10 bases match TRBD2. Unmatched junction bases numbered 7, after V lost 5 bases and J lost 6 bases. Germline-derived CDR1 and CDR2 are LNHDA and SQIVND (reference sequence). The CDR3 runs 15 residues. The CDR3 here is CASSEREGGSNEQFF. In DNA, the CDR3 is TGTGCCAGTAGTGAGCGGGAGGGAGGGTCCAATGAGCAGTTCTTC.

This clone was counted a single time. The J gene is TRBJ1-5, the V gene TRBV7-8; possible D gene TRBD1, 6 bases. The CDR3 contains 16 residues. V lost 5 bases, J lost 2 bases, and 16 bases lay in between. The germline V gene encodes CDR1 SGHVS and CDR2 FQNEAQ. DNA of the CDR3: TGTGCCAGCAGCCGACGGGCAGGGGCCGGCAATCAGCCCCAGCATTTT. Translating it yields CASSRRAGAGNQPQHF. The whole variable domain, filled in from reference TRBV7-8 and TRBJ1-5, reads GAGVSQSPRYKVAKRGQDVALRCDPISGHVSLFWYQQALGQGPEFLTYFQNEAQLDKSGLPSDRFFAERPEGSVSTLKIQRTQQEDSAVYLCASSRRAGAGNQPQHFGDGTRLSIL.

DNA for the CDR3: TGTGCCAGTACCAAGCAGGGGCTTCATGAGCAGTTCTTC. This translates into CASTKQGLHEQFF. The chain carries TRBV19 and TRBJ2-1; D might be TRBD1 (6 bases). Germline CDR1 LNHDA, CDR2 SQIVND (reference sequence). The CDR3 has 13 residues. V was trimmed by 7 bases and J by 8 bases, leaving 15 bases between them. Looking up the rest from reference TRBV19 and TRBJ2-1 gives the full variable domain: DGGITQSPKYLFRKEGQNVTLSCEQNLNHDAMYWYRQDPGQGLRLIYYSQIVNDFQKGDIAEGYSVSREKKESFPLTVTSAQKNPTAFYLCASTKQGLHEQFFGPGTRLTVL.

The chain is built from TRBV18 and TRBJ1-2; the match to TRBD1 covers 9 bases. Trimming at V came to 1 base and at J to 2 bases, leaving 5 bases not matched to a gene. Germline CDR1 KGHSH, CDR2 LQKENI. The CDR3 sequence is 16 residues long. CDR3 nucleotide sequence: TGTGCCAGCTCACCACAGACCGGGACAGGGAACTATGGCTACACCTTC. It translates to CASSPQTGTGNYGYTF. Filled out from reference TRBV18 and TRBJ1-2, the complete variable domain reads NAGVMQNPRHLVRRRGQEARLRCSPMKGHSHVYWYRQLPEEGLKFMVYLQKENIIDESGMPKERFSAEFPKEGPSILRIQQVVRGDSAAYFCASSPQTGTGNYGYTFGSGTRLTVV.

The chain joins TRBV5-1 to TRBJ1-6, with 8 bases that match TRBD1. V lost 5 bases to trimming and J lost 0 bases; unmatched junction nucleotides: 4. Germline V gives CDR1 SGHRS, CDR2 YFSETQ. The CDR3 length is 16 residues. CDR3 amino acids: CASRGQESSYNSPLHF. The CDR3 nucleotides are TGCGCCAGCAGGGGACAGGAGAGCTCCTATAATTCACCCCTCCACTTT.

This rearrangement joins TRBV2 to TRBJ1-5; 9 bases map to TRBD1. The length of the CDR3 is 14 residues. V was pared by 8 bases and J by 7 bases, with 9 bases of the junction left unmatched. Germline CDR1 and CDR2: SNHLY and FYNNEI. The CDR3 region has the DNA TGTGCCAGCTCGGGACAGGGACTAAAACAGCCCCAGCATTTT. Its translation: CASSGQGLKQPQHF.

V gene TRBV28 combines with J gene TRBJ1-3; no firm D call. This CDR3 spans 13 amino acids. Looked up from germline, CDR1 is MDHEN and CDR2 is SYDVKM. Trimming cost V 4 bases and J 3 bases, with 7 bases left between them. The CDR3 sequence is CASSSIIGNTIYF. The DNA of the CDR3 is TGTGCCAGCAGTTCTATAATTGGAAACACCATATATTTT.

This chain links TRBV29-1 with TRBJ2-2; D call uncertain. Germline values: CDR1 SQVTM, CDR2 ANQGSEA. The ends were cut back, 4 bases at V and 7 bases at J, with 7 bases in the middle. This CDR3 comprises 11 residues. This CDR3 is CSVGHNGELFF. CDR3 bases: TGCAGCGTTGGACACAACGGGGAGCTGTTTTTT.

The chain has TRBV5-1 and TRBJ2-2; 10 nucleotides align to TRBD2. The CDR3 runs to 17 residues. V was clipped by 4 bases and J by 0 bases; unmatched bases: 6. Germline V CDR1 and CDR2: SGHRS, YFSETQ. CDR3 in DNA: TGCGCCAGCAGCAGAGGACTAGCGGAGCCGAACACCGGGGAGCTGTTTTTT. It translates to CASSRGLAEPNTGELFF. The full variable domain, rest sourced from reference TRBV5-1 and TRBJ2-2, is KAGVTQTPRYLIKTRGQQVTLSCSPISGHRSVSWYQQTPGQGLQFLFEYFSETQRNKGNFPGRFSGRQFSNSRSEMNVSTLELGDSALYLCASSRGLAEPNTGELFFGEGSRLTVL.

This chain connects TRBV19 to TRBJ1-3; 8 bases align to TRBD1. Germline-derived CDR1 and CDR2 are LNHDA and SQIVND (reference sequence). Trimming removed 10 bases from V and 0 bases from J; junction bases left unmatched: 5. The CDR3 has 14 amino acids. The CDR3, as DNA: TGTGCCACCAAAGACAGGGGCTCTGGAAACACCATATATTTT. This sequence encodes CATKDRGSGNTIYF.

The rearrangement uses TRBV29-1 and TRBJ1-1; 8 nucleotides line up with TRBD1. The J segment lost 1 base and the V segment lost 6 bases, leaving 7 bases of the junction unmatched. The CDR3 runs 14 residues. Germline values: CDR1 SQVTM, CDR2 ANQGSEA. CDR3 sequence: CSVRTGRQNTEAFF. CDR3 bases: TGCAGCGTGCGGACAGGGAGGCAGAACACTGAAGCTTTCTTT.

The CDR3 region is CASTRLRARDGEQFF. CDR3 bases: TGTGCCAGCACCCGCCTAAGGGCCAGGGATGGTGAGCAGTTCTTC. V and J are TRBV6-5 and TRBJ2-1; D possibly corresponds to TRBD1 (5 bases). Between the trimmed V and J ends, which lost 7 bases and 9 bases, there was a span of 22 bases. The CDR3 is 15 amino acids. Germline V CDR1 and CDR2: MNHEY, SVGAGI.

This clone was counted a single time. The CDR3 DNA follows: TGTGCCAGTAGTATAGTAACAGGCTTGAGCAATCAGCCCCAGCATTTT. Amino acid sequence: CASSIVTGLSNQPQHF. This chain links TRBV19 with TRBJ1-5; TRBD1 is a possible D gene (5 bases). The CDR3 has 16 residues. Germline V lookup: CDR1 LNHDA, CDR2 SQIVND (reference sequence). Trimming took 1 base from V and 1 from J, leaving 11 bases between them.

The CDR3 nucleotides are TGCGCCAGCAGCCAAGGCATTAGCGGGAGTGGGACAGATACGCAGTATTTT. Protein product: CASSQGISGSGTDTQYF. The rearrangement joins TRBV4-1 to TRBJ2-3, with 9 bases fitting TRBD2. In germline, CDR1 is MGHRA, CDR2 YSYEKL. V lost 1 base, J lost 3 bases, and 8 bases stayed unmatched. CDR3 size: 17 residues.

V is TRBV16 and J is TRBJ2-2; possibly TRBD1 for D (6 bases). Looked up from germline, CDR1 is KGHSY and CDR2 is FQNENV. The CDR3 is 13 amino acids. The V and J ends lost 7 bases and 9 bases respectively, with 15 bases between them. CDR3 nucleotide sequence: TGTGCCAGCACCTCAGGGGCCTCCAGGGAGCTGTTTTTT. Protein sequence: CASTSGASRELFF.

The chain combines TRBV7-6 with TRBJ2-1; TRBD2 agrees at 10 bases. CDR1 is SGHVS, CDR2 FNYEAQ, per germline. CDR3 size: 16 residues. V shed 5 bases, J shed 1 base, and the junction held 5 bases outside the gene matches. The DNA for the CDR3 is TGTGCCAGCAGCAACCCAGCGGGAGGGTCCTACAATGAGCAGTTCTTC. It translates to CASSNPAGGSYNEQFF.

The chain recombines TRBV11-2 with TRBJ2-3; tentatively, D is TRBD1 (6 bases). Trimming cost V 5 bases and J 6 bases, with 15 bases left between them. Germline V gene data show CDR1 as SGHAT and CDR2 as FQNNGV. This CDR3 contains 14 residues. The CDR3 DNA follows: TGTGCCAGCAGCCCCCGTTGGGGGCGGGATACGCAGTATTTT. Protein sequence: CASSPRWGRDTQYF. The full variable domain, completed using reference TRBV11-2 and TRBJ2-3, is EAGVAQSPRYKIIEKRQSVAFWCNPISGHATLYWYQQILGQGPKLLIQFQNNGVVDDSQLPKDRFSAERLKGVDSTLKIQPAKLEDSAVYLCASSPRWGRDTQYFGPGTRLTVL.

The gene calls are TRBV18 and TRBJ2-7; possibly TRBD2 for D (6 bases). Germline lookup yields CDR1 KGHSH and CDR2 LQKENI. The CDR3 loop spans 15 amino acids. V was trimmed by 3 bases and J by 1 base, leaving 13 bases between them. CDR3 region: CASSPSGEISYEQYF. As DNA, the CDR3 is TGTGCCAGCTCACCTTCGGGGGAAATTTCCTACGAGCAGTACTTC.

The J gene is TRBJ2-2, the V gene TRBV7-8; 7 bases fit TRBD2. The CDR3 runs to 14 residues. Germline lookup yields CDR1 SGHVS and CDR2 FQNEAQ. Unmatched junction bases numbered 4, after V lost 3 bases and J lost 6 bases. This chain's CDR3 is CASSFPAGAGELFF. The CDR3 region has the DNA TGTGCCAGCAGCTTTCCGGCGGGAGCCGGGGAGCTGTTTTTT.

The CDR3 loop is CASSIGRASGTANTGELFF. For the CDR3, the DNA is TGTGCCAGTAGTATAGGGAGGGCTAGCGGGACAGCGAACACCGGGGAGCTGTTTTTT. The J gene is TRBJ2-2, the V gene TRBV19; 9 nucleotides agree with TRBD2. Germline loops: CDR1 LNHDA, CDR2 SQIVND (reference sequence). The CDR3 has 19 amino acids. Germline trimming cut 1 base from V and 0 bases from J; bases unmatched to any gene: 9.

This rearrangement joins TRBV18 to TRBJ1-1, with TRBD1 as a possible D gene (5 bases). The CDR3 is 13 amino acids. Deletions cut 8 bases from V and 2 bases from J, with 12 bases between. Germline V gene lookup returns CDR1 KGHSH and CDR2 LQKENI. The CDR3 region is CASLQQGNTEAFF. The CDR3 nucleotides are TGTGCCAGCCTCCAGCAGGGCAACACTGAAGCTTTCTTT. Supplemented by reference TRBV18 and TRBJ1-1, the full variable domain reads NAGVMQNPRHLVRRRGQEARLRCSPMKGHSHVYWYRQLPEEGLKFMVYLQKENIIDESGMPKERFSAEFPKEGPSILRIQQVVRGDSAAYFCASLQQGNTEAFFGQGTRLTVV.

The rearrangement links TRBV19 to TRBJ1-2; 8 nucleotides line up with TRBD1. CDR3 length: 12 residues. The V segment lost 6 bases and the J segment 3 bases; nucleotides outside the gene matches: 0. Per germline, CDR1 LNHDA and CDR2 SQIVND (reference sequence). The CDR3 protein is CASRDRDYGYTF. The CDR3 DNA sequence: TGTGCCAGTAGGGACAGGGACTATGGCTACACCTTC.

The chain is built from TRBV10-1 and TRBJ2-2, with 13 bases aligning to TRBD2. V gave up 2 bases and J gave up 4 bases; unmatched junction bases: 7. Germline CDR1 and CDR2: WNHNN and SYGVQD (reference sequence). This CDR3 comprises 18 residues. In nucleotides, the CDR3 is TGCGCCAGCAGTGAGCCAGGACTAGCGGGAGAACGCACCGGGGAGCTGTTTTTT. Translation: CASSEPGLAGERTGELFF.

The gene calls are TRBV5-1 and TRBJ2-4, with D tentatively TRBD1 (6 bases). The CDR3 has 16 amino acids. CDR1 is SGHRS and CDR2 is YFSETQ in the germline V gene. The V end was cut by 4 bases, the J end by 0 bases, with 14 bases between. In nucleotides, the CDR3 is TGCGCCAGCAGCCCGACAGGAAATATAGCCAAAAACATTCAGTACTTC. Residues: CASSPTGNIAKNIQYF. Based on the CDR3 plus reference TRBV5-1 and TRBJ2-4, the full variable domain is KAGVTQTPRYLIKTRGQQVTLSCSPISGHRSVSWYQQTPGQGLQFLFEYFSETQRNKGNFPGRFSGRQFSNSRSEMNVSTLELGDSALYLCASSPTGNIAKNIQYFGAGTRLSVL.

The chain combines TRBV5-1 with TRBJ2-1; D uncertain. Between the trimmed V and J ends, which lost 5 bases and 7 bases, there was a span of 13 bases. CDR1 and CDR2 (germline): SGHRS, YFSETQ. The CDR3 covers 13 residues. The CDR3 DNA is TGCGCCAGCAGTCCGATTGGTGAGAATGAGCAGTTCTTC. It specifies CASSPIGENEQFF.

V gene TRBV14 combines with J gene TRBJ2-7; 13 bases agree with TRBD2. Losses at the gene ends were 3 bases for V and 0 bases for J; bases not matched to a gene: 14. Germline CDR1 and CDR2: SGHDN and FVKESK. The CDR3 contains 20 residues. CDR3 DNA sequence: TGTGCCAGCAGCCAGGGACAGGGGGTGACTAGCGGGAGGATCTCCTACGAGCAGTACTTC. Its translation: CASSQGQGVTSGRISYEQYF.

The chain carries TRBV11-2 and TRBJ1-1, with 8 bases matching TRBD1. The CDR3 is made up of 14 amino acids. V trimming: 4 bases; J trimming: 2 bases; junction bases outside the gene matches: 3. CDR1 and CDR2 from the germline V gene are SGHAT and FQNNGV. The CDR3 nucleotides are TGTGCCAGCAGCTCGGACAGGGCTAACACTGAAGCTTTCTTT. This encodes CASSSDRANTEAFF.

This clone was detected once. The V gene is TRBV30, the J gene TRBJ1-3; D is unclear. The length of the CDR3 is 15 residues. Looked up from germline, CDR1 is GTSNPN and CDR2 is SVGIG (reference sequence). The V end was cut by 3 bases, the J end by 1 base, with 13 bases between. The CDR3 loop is CAWSRGSVSGNTIYF. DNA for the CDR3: TGTGCCTGGAGCCGAGGGTCCGTGTCTGGAAACACCATATATTTT.

The CDR3 reads CASSEGGLGPLVVYEQYF. For the CDR3, the DNA is TGTGCCAGCAGTGAAGGGGGACTAGGGCCGTTAGTGGTCTACGAGCAGTACTTC. The J gene is TRBJ2-7, the V gene TRBV6-1, with 8 bases that match TRBD2. V shed 1 base, J shed 3 bases, and the junction held 14 bases outside the gene matches. The germline V gene encodes CDR1 MNHNS and CDR2 SASEGT. This CDR3 is built from 18 residues.